Following are 32 T cell receptor beta chains from one sample sequenced in a study of T-cell reconstitution after alpha-beta-depleted transplantation in children. Molecular barcoding with unique molecular identifiers was used for the TCRbeta library. MiXCR, applied by TCRdb to the PCR reads, yields one record per CDR3 protein. The table shows about 240,000 distinct CDR3 sequences, with around 12% occurring only once. Source: PBMCs from the stem cell graft donor, taken from the stem cell graft. All receptors come from a human donor who donated a stem cell graft to a child with acute lymphoblastic leukemia.

This clonotype was observed many times. The chain has TRBV12-3 or TRBV12-4 and TRBJ1-2; D is uncertain. V gave up 5 bases and J gave up 7 bases, with 17 bases separating them. The length of the CDR3 is 14 residues. The CDR3 nucleotides are TGTGCCAGCAGTCCCAACCTCGGGTCGGCTGGCTACACCTTC. Translated, it gives CASSPNLGSAGYTF.

This clonotype was detected ten times or more. This sequence joins TRBV5-1 and TRBJ2-7; the D gene is possibly TRBD1 (6 bases). This CDR3 region has 13 residues. Deletions cut 5 bases from V and 6 bases from J, with 15 bases between. The germline V gene encodes CDR1 SGHRS and CDR2 YFSETQ. CDR3 amino acids: CASRVDSSSEQYF. The CDR3 DNA sequence: TGCGCCAGCAGGGTGGACAGCAGCTCCGAGCAGTACTTC.

This clonotype showed up many times. V usage is TRBV10-3 and J usage is TRBJ2-7; D is possibly TRBD2 (5 bases). CDR1 and CDR2 (germline): ENHRY, SYGVKD. V lost 6 bases and J 3 bases, leaving 15 bases between the germline ends. The CDR3 contains 14 residues. CDR3 residues: CAISFQRRGYEQYF. In DNA form, the CDR3 reads TGTGCCATCAGCTTTCAGCGACGGGGCTACGAGCAGTACTTC.

This clonotype appeared many times. The chain couples TRBV5-1 to TRBJ2-1; TRBD2 aligns across 7 bases. V trimming: 6 bases; J trimming: 3 bases; junction bases outside the gene matches: 6. There are 14 residues in the CDR3. Germline V gene sequence: CDR1 SGHRS, CDR2 YFSETQ. The CDR3 is CASTQSGGYNEQFF. The CDR3 bases are TGCGCCAGCACCCAATCGGGGGGCTACAATGAGCAGTTCTTC.

In this sample, this clonotype turned up many times. The CDR3, as DNA: TGTGCCAGCAGCCGTAGACAGACCCAGGGGGGCGAGCAGTACTTC. Protein product: CASSRRQTQGGEQYF. The chain has TRBV12-3 or TRBV12-4 and TRBJ2-7; tentative D call: TRBD1 (7 bases). Trimming shortened V by 6 bases and J by 6 bases, and 21 bases separated the two germline ends. CDR3 size: 15 residues.

This clonotype was seen repeatedly, ten times or more. V and J are TRBV27 and TRBJ2-7; unclear D gene. Germline lookup yields CDR1 MNHEY and CDR2 SMNVEV (reference sequence). Trimming took 3 bases from V and 0 from J, leaving 6 bases between them. CDR3 size: 13 residues. The DNA for the CDR3 is TGTGCCAGCAGTTTCGAGAGCTCCTACGAGCAGTACTTC. Amino acid sequence: CASSFESSYEQYF.

This clonotype was counted at least ten times. The chain employs TRBV4-1 and TRBJ1-5; a possible D gene is TRBD1 (6 bases). In germline, CDR1 is MGHRA, CDR2 YSYEKL. This CDR3 has 13 residues. V lost 6 bases and J 4 bases, leaving 10 bases between the germline ends. The CDR3 here is CASSGQTNQPQHF. For the CDR3, the DNA is TGCGCCAGCAGTGGACAGACTAATCAGCCCCAGCATTTT.

This clonotype came up a few times. The chain links TRBV27 to TRBJ2-7; D unclear. Germline V gene sequence: CDR1 MNHEY, CDR2 SMNVEV (reference sequence). The CDR3 spans 15 residues. The V end was cut by 2 bases, the J end by 4 bases, with 15 bases between. The CDR3 reads CASSLRAATAYEQYF. The CDR3 bases are TGTGCCAGCAGTTTACGGGCAGCCACGGCGTACGAGCAGTACTTC.

This clonotype was seen repeatedly, ten times or more. CDR3 in DNA: TGTGCCAGCAGTTCAAGCCCTAGGACAGCAGAGTGGACCGGGGAGCTGTTTTTT. It encodes CASSSSPRTAEWTGELFF. V is TRBV12-3 or TRBV12-4 and J is TRBJ2-2; tentatively, D is TRBD1 (6 bases). This CDR3 has 18 residues. The V end lost 4 bases, the J end lost 5 bases, and 23 bases lay between the germline ends.

This clonotype has at least ten counts. The chain recombines TRBV12-3 or TRBV12-4 with TRBJ2-7, with D tentatively TRBD2 (7 bases). Trimming took off 4 bases at V and 0 bases at J, with 16 bases between the two ends. This CDR3 contains 16 residues. In nucleotides, the CDR3 is TGTGCCAGCAGTTGGGGAGGGGGACAACTCTCCTACGAGCAGTACTTC. Its translation is CASSWGGGQLSYEQYF.

This clonotype was found many times. The chain recombines TRBV5-1 with TRBJ2-3, with TRBD1 matching over 7 bases. After removal of 3 bases from V and 2 bases from J, the junction contained 6 bases not matched to a gene. The germline CDR1 and CDR2 sequences are SGHRS and YFSETQ. The CDR3 runs to 15 residues. The DNA of the CDR3 is TGCGCCAGCAGCTCCACGGGACAGACCACAGATACGCAGTATTTT. Amino acid sequence: CASSSTGQTTDTQYF. Variable domain in full (rest from reference TRBV5-1 and TRBJ2-3): KAGVTQTPRYLIKTRGQQVTLSCSPISGHRSVSWYQQTPGQGLQFLFEYFSETQRNKGNFPGRFSGRQFSNSRSEMNVSTLELGDSALYLCASSSTGQTTDTQYFGPGTRLTVL.

This clonotype was found many times. The chain couples TRBV9 to TRBJ2-6; D is unclear. The germline V and J ends were trimmed by 2 bases and 10 bases, with 13 bases remaining between them. CDR3 size: 14 residues. Germline V lookup: CDR1 SGDLS, CDR2 YYNGEE. Here the CDR3 DNA reads TGTGCCAGCAGCGTCGTAGGGAAGGATAACGTCCTGACTTTC. It yields the protein CASSVVGKDNVLTF.

This clonotype has at least ten counts. V is TRBV20-1 and J is TRBJ2-3; 9 bases are a match to TRBD2. V lost 0 bases to trimming and J lost 2 bases; unmatched junction nucleotides: 6. The CDR3 is 16 residues long. Germline V gene lookup returns CDR1 DFQATT and CDR2 SNEGSKA (reference sequence). The CDR3 nucleotides are TGCAGTGCTAGAGAGTTAGCGGGAGTACCCACAGATACGCAGTATTTT. Its translation: CSARELAGVPTDTQYF.

The sample holds one count of this clonotype. V is TRBV20-1 and J is TRBJ2-1; D possibly corresponds to TRBD1 (7 bases). This CDR3 spans 15 amino acids. Germline loops: CDR1 DFQATT, CDR2 SNEGSKA (reference sequence). The CDR3: CFWGEAGGLYNEQFF. The CDR3 DNA reads as TGCTTCTGGGGCGAGGCAGGGGGGTTATACAATGAGCAGTTCTTC.

This clonotype was recorded at least ten times. The J gene is TRBJ2-1, the V gene TRBV3-1, with D unresolved. Trimming pared 5 bases from V and 8 bases from J, leaving 10 bases between. CDR3 length equals 12 residues. Germline lookup yields CDR1 LGHDT and CDR2 YNNKEL (reference sequence). CDR3 sequence reads: CASSTKGYEQFF. The CDR3 DNA reads as TGTGCCAGCAGCACAAAGGGCTATGAGCAGTTCTTC.

This clonotype showed up many times. The chain has TRBV28 and TRBJ1-5; D gene ambiguous. The CDR3 loop spans 12 amino acids. Per germline, CDR1 MDHEN and CDR2 SYDVKM. The V end lost 7 bases, the J end lost 2 bases, and 6 bases lay between the germline ends. This chain's CDR3 is CASTRGNQPQHF. CDR3 DNA: TGTGCCAGCACTCGAGGCAATCAGCCCCAGCATTTT.

This clonotype was counted at least ten times. The CDR3 ends on some other residue instead of the conserved phenylalanine or tryptophan, so this is likely a read error. The chain combines TRBV10-3 with TRBJ1-2; a weak D match, TRBD1 (6 bases). Germline assignment: CDR1 ENHRY and CDR2 SYGVKD. V was pared by 10 bases and J by 3 bases, with 15 bases between. This CDR3 is built from 13 residues. CDR3 DNA: TGTGCCAACTGGGACACTGAACACTATGGCTACACCTCC. Amino acids: CANWDTEHYGYTS.

This clonotype came up many times. The chain combines TRBV20-1 with TRBJ2-3, with 7 bases that match TRBD2. The CDR3 extends over 14 amino acids. The V segment lost 4 bases and the J segment 0 bases; nucleotides outside the gene matches: 4. Germline V gene lookup returns CDR1 DFQATT and CDR2 SNEGSKA (reference sequence). The CDR3 coding sequence is TGCAGTGCTAAGGCTAGCGGAAGCACAGATACGCAGTATTTT. It is translated as CSAKASGSTDTQYF.

CDR3 nucleotides: TGTGCCAGCAGCTTGGCAGGGGGCCTGTACGAGCAGTACTTC. This encodes CASSLAGGLYEQYF. This chain joins TRBV7-2 and TRBJ2-7; 8 positions match TRBD1. V lost 3 bases to trimming and J lost 4 bases; unmatched junction nucleotides: 5. CDR1 is SGHTA, CDR2 FQGNSA, per germline. The CDR3 consists of 14 residues.

This clonotype was observed many times. This sequence joins TRBV28 and TRBJ1-5; TRBD1 might be the D (5 bases). CDR1 MDHEN and CDR2 SYDVKM come from the germline V gene. The V and J ends lost 6 bases and 6 bases respectively, with 12 bases between them. The CDR3 runs 13 residues. The CDR3 DNA follows: TGTGCCAGCAGGACCAGGGCTGGTCAGCCCCAGCATTTT. Translation: CASRTRAGQPQHF.

This clonotype was detected many times. The V call is TRBV20-1, the J call TRBJ2-2; no reliable D call. CDR3 length: 14 amino acids. Germline V gene sequence: CDR1 DFQATT, CDR2 SNEGSKA (reference sequence). V lost 5 bases and J 0 bases, leaving 10 bases between the germline ends. CDR3 sequence: CSAPPGPNTGELFF. CDR3 nucleotide sequence: TGCAGTGCTCCCCCGGGCCCGAACACCGGGGAGCTGTTTTTT.

The chain uses TRBV13 and TRBJ1-2, with TRBD1 as a possible D gene (6 bases). V lost 5 bases to trimming and J lost 2 bases, with 15 bases between them. Looked up from germline, CDR1 is PRHDT and CDR2 is FYEKMQ (reference sequence). The CDR3 consists of 15 residues. This CDR3 is CASSEGGLQNYGYTF. The DNA for the CDR3 is TGTGCCAGCAGCGAAGGGGGACTACAGAACTATGGCTACACCTTC.

This chain connects TRBV7-6 to TRBJ2-7, with 10 bases lining up with TRBD2. In germline, CDR1 is SGHVS, CDR2 FNYEAQ. Trimming removed 5 bases from V and 6 bases from J; junction bases left unmatched: 10. The CDR3 has 15 amino acids. CDR3 in amino acids: CASSLRGSGRAEQYF. The CDR3 bases are TGTGCCAGCAGCCTTCGAGGGAGCGGGAGGGCCGAGCAGTACTTC.

This clonotype has at least ten counts. This chain joins TRBV5-5 and TRBJ2-3; perhaps TRBD1 as D (6 bases). Trimming shortened V by 5 bases and J by 3 bases, and 10 bases separated the two germline ends. CDR3 length equals 13 residues. The V gene's germline CDR1 is SGHKS and CDR2 YYEKEE (reference sequence). CDR3 bases: TGTGCCAGCAGTCAACAGGGAACAGATACGCAGTATTTT. Protein product: CASSQQGTDTQYF.

This clonotype was detected many times. This rearrangement joins TRBV20-1 to TRBJ2-5; unclear D gene. V was shortened by 5 bases and J by 5 bases, with 12 bases between the two germline ends. CDR1 is DFQATT, CDR2 SNEGSKA, per germline (reference sequence). The CDR3 has 12 amino acids. The CDR3 nucleotides read TGCAGTGCTGCCTCGCATAGCGAGACCCAGTACTTC. Translating it yields CSAASHSETQYF.

This clonotype was seen at least ten times. The chain carries TRBV20-1 and TRBJ2-1, with D tentatively TRBD1 or TRBD2 (8 bases each). Germline V lookup: CDR1 DFQATT, CDR2 SNEGSKA (reference sequence). Trimming took off 4 bases at V and 8 bases at J, with 36 bases between the two ends. This CDR3 is 20 amino acids long. DNA of the CDR3: TGCAGTGCTACCGGACAGGGAGAGATCCCGGGACTAGTTTTGTCCCATGAGCAGTTCTTC. Translation: CSATGQGEIPGLVLSHEQFF.

This chain joins TRBV20-1 and TRBJ2-3; D gene unclear. CDR3 length: 12 residues. Germline-derived CDR1 and CDR2 are DFQATT and SNEGSKA (reference sequence). The V gene lost 6 bases and the J gene lost 6 bases, with 13 bases spanning the gap. As DNA, the CDR3 is TGCAGTGCCGATGCAAGCGAGGATACGCAGTATTTT. Amino acid sequence: CSADASEDTQYF.

This clonotype was observed many times. The chain joins TRBV29-1 to TRBJ1-1, with 10 bases matching TRBD1. With 7 bases clipped from V and 2 bases from J, the junction kept 7 bases outside the gene matches. Germline assignment: CDR1 SQVTM and CDR2 ANQGSEA. CDR3 length: 14 amino acids. This CDR3 reads CSGSGTGVNTEAFF. Written as DNA, the CDR3 is TGCAGCGGTAGCGGGACAGGGGTAAACACTGAAGCTTTCTTT. Supplemented by reference TRBV29-1 and TRBJ1-1, the full variable domain reads SAVISQKPSRDICQRGTSLTIQCQVDSQVTMMFWYRQQPGQSLTLIATANQGSEATYESGFVIDKFPISRPNLTFSTLTVSNMSPEDSSIYLCSGSGTGVNTEAFFGQGTRLTVV.

This clonotype was recorded many times. This chain joins TRBV7-9 and TRBJ1-2; tentative D call: TRBD1 (6 bases). This CDR3 contains 15 residues. Deletions cut 2 bases from V and 4 bases from J, with 14 bases between. The germline gives CDR1 SEHNR, CDR2 FQNEAQ (reference sequence). The CDR3: CASSLPEGGSYGYTF. CDR3 coding DNA: TGTGCCAGCAGCTTACCGGAGGGGGGCAGCTATGGCTACACCTTC.

This clonotype was counted only a few times. The CDR3 loop reads CASSQTSYNEQFF. The CDR3, as DNA: TGCGCCAGCAGCCAGACTAGTTACAATGAGCAGTTCTTC. The V call is TRBV5-1, the J call TRBJ2-1; the D gene is possibly TRBD2 (6 bases). Per the germline V gene, CDR1 is SGHRS and CDR2 is YFSETQ. Trimming left V 4 bases short and J 4 bases short, with 9 bases between. CDR3 length: 13 residues.

This clonotype was seen repeatedly, ten times or more. The V gene is TRBV10-1, the J gene TRBJ1-1; a possible D gene is TRBD1 (5 bases). Germline CDR1 reads WNHNN; CDR2 reads SYGVQD (reference sequence). Trimming removed 6 bases from V and 2 bases from J, with 10 bases in between. The CDR3 is 13 amino acids. The CDR3 coding sequence is TGCGCCAGCAGATCGGGACGCAACACTGAAGCTTTCTTT. Translation gives CASRSGRNTEAFF.

This clonotype has at least ten counts. The gene calls are TRBV25-1 and TRBJ1-5; 9 bases match TRBD1. Germline CDR1 reads MGHDK; CDR2 reads SYGVNS. V dropped 4 bases and J dropped 3; count of bases not matched to a gene: 4. This CDR3 is built from 15 residues. The CDR3 DNA follows: TGTGCCAGCAGTGGGACAGGGGCTCTCAATCAGCCCCAGCATTTT. Amino acids: CASSGTGALNQPQHF.